One and the same sample provided the 13 T cell receptor beta chains below, sequenced in a study of Graves' ophthalmopathy and Graves' hyperthyroidism. CDR3 regions of TCR beta were amplified from RNA transcripts. HTBI-primed first-round RT-PCR preceded second-round multiplex PCR. Each CDR3 protein gets one entry after TCRdb re-called the multiplex PCR reads with MiXCR. Of about 500,000 distinct CDR3 sequences listed, 39% are singletons. The sequencing sample was made of peripheral blood or thyroid tissue (not recorded which). The receptor source for this set is an adult man with Graves' hyperthyroidism.

The sample holds many counts of this clonotype. This chain connects TRBV20-1 to TRBJ1-5; TRBD1 agrees at 7 bases. This CDR3 is 13 amino acids long. Trimming removed 3 bases from V and 4 bases from J; junction bases left unmatched: 3. CDR1 is DFQATT, CDR2 SNEGSKA, per germline (reference sequence). In DNA form, the CDR3 reads TGCAGTGCTAGGGGACAGCTTAATCAGCCCCAGCATTTT. Translated, it gives CSARGQLNQPQHF.

This clonotype appeared once. The junction departs from the called germline gene at one end, perhaps through a read error. The chain links TRBV5-6 to TRBJ1-5; 7 bases align to TRBD1. Germline V gene sequence: CDR1 SGHDT, CDR2 YYEEEE. The length of the CDR3 is 15 residues. This CDR3 is CASRRTGAGNQPQQF. CDR3 nucleotides: TGTGCCAGCAGACGAACAGGGGCTGGAAATCAGCCCCAGCAATTT.

The chain uses TRBV4-1 and TRBJ1-2; the D is unclear. This CDR3 is 15 amino acids long. Germline V CDR1 and CDR2: MGHRA, YSYEKL. V was cut by 1 base and J by 4 bases, with 13 bases left in between. The CDR3 reads CASSQVSSAGYGYTF. The CDR3 DNA sequence: TGCGCCAGCAGCCAAGTATCGTCAGCCGGCTATGGCTACACCTTC.

This clonotype was picked up many times. CDR3 amino acids: CASREQDNQPQHF. Written as DNA, the CDR3 is TGTGCCAGCAGAGAACAGGACAATCAGCCCCAGCATTTT. This chain uses TRBV12-3 or TRBV12-4 with TRBJ1-5; D may be TRBD1 (5 bases). The V and J ends lost 6 bases and 3 bases respectively, with 9 bases between them. The CDR3 consists of 13 residues.

This clonotype was recorded a few times. The rearrangement joins TRBV30 to TRBJ1-2; TRBD1 is a possible D gene (5 bases). V lost 5 bases and J 4 bases, leaving 11 bases between the germline ends. The CDR3 length is 12 residues. The germline gives CDR1 GTSNPN, CDR2 SVGIG (reference sequence). CDR3 region: CAWSRGGYGYTF. CDR3 in DNA: TGTGCCTGGTCTCGTGGGGGCTATGGCTACACCTTC.

This clonotype was counted at least ten times. The chain recombines TRBV7-6 with TRBJ1-1; D call uncertain. The CDR3 loop spans 14 amino acids. CDR1 is SGHVS, CDR2 FNYEAQ, per germline. Trimming left V 1 base short and J 2 bases short, with 8 bases between. CDR3 in amino acids: CASSLEAPNTEAFF. The CDR3, as DNA: TGTGCCAGCAGCTTAGAGGCACCCAACACTGAAGCTTTCTTT.

At least ten counts were recorded for this clonotype. The chain joins TRBV24-1 to TRBJ2-7; TRBD1 matches 7 bases. Looked up from germline, CDR1 is KGHDR and CDR2 is SFDVKD. With V trimmed by 3 bases and J by 1 base, 2 bases remained unmatched. The CDR3 covers 14 residues. The chain's CDR3 is CATSDADRSYEQYF. CDR3 DNA: TGTGCCACCAGTGATGCGGACAGGTCCTACGAGCAGTACTTC.

The chain uses TRBV10-3 and TRBJ1-5; 8 nucleotides line up with TRBD1. The length of the CDR3 is 11 residues. V shed 10 bases and J 7 bases; nucleotides not matched to a gene: 3. Per the germline V gene, CDR1 is ENHRY and CDR2 is SYGVKD. CDR3 nucleotide sequence: TGTGCCACCGGACAGGGCCAGCCCCAGCATTTT. This sequence encodes CATGQGQPQHF.

This clonotype has ten or more counts. This rearrangement joins TRBV11-2 to TRBJ2-7; D not certain. This CDR3 is 14 amino acids long. V lost 5 bases to trimming and J lost 3 bases, with 14 bases between them. Germline values: CDR1 SGHAT, CDR2 FQNNGV. DNA for the CDR3: TGTGCCAGCAGCCCTCCGCAGATGAACTACGAGCAGTACTTC. Protein product: CASSPPQMNYEQYF.

The genes are TRBV29-1 and TRBJ2-7; the D call may be TRBD1 or TRBD2 (5 bases each). The CDR3 length is 13 residues. Trimming stripped 8 bases from V and 7 bases from J, with 21 bases between. The germline V gene has CDR1 SQVTM and CDR2 ANQGSEA. CDR3 loop: CSSPRDGPKEQYF. CDR3 sequence (DNA): TGCAGCTCCCCCCGGGACGGCCCTAAGGAGCAGTACTTC.

On this clonotype itself: A much larger clone differs from this one at a single base, so this may be a read error. The J gene is TRBJ2-5, the V gene TRBV7-8; D uncertain. Germline-derived CDR1 and CDR2 are SGHVS and FQNEAQ. The CDR3 contains 11 residues. CDR3 nucleotides: TGTGTCAGCAGCCGACTCGAGGTCCAGTACTTC. Protein product: CVSSRLEVQYF.

This clonotype was seen ten or more times. The chain combines TRBV7-9 with TRBJ2-7; the match to TRBD1 covers 8 bases. CDR1 is SEHNR, CDR2 FQNEAQ, per germline (reference sequence). Trimming took 1 base from V and 4 from J; bases not matched to a gene: 6. The CDR3 has 15 residues. The chain's CDR3 is CASSLGTGRWYEQYF. The CDR3 DNA reads TGTGCCAGCAGCTTAGGGACAGGGAGGTGGTACGAGCAGTACTTC.

This clonotype was seen many times. The rearrangement uses TRBV12-3 or TRBV12-4 and TRBJ2-7; no clear D gene. The CDR3 has 12 amino acids. V lost 1 base, J lost 12 bases, and 13 bases lay in between. The CDR3 nucleotides are TGTGCCAGCAGTTTAGGAGCTCACGGGCTGTACTTC. It specifies CASSLGAHGLYF.